This TCR beta chain was profiled in a study of blood T cell repertoires in COVID-19 (dated by TCRdb to 2018 to 2020). Concerning the study at large: Samples covering the acute and convalescent phases of COVID-19 were provided by collaborators in the United States, Italy and Spain. The prospective study material was composed of cDNA or gDNA derived from T cells, B-cell-depleted T cells, or PBMCs. Subjects who had been exposed to COVID-19, were actively infected with it, or had recovered from it provided the deeply sampled blood TCRbeta repertoires that made up the dataset. A freely available public database, intended as a resource for researchers studying the immune response to SARS-CoV-2, is where the repertoires were released. The samples were drawn from the first 160 participants of the ongoing ImmuneRACE study and from 1,254 subjects provided by 6 global collaborators. The sample metadata nearly always contained a de-identified subject ID, COVID-19 status, age in years and sex. Where HLA class I and class II types were available, the types were taken from metadata supplied by the sample provider, not from assay-based typing. What the work shows at the level of the full study, not this receptor alone: Clinical and demographic metadata were provided uncurated, with the amount varying by source and participant.

At one collaborating source in Seattle, patients were enrolled during active infection and were followed longitudinally through the course of disease. Each collaborating institution followed its own protocols to collect whole blood in K2EDTA tubes. For TCRbeta analysis, collaborators shipped samples as frozen whole blood, isolated PBMCs, or DNA extracted from either of those sample types. This clone was recorded once. Its antigen remains unidentified. No clone much larger than this one lies a single base away; base qualities are absent. The germline V gene supplies CDR1 SGDLS and CDR2 YYNGEE. V lost 3 bases and J lost 7 bases, and the count of bases not matched to a germline gene is 12. The CDR3 goes from the cysteine to the phenylalanine over 16 residues. Just the 48-base CDR3 DNA is kept, in frame starting at base 1. TCRbeta CDR3 regions were amplified from genomic DNA by means of the immunoSEQ Assay, a bias-controlled multiplex PCR. In the original analysis: The number of nucleated cells in each sample was estimated by amplification of reference gene primers within the assay. To quantify the absolute abundance of each unique TCRbeta CDR3 rearrangement, sequence reads were collapsed and filtered. For each sample, productive Simpson clonality was calculated as the square root of Simpson's diversity index over productive rearrangements. The table comes from immuneACCESS by way of TCRdb, which keeps in-frame sequences with V and J called. Part of the clones is missing from these tables; in studies checked, under half for an unresolved V gene and the rest for unknown reasons. V, J and clone size derive from that table, while D and trimming were established from the DNA sequence. The sample profile shows more than 25,000 clones; 70% to 90% of them were found once. The top ten constitute around 28% of the sample.

Sequences were obtained from peripheral blood. This chain joins TRBV9 to TRBJ1-2, and TRBD1 matches 10 of the central bases. This TCR came from a woman older than 75 with COVID-19, enrolled during active disease. The CDR3 region has the sequence CASSAPQGQGSSGYTF. In nucleotide form, the sequence is TGTGCCAGCAGCGCACCACAGGGACAGGGGAGTTCTGGCTACACCTTC. The CDR3 plus the reference TRBV9 and TRBJ1-2 genes for the other parts give the full variable domain: DSGVTQTPKHLITATGQRVTLRCSPRSGDLSVYWYQQSLDQGLQFLIQYYNGEERAKGNILERFSAQQFPDLHSELNLSSLELGDSALYFCASSAPQGQGSSGYTFGSGTRLTVV.